Sequencing of this T cell receptor beta chain was carried out in a study of shared clonotypes between healthy human individuals. Whole-study results and caveats: What naive subsets generally showed was a larger estimated richness than memory subsets showed.

Germline V gene sequence: CDR1 SGHAT, CDR2 FQNNGV. The CDR3 runs to 13 residues. The germline V and J ends were trimmed by 4 bases and 3 bases, with 9 bases remaining between them. Points on this clone: Its antigen is not identified.

Clones were sequenced by immunoSEQ multiplex PCR, and TCRdb holds only the in-frame ones, with some missing. Of some 2.1 million clones listed, roughly 94% are singletons. Sequenced input: naive CD4+ T cells sorted from blood. Subset here: CD45RA+ positively selected. This chain uses TRBV11-2 with TRBJ1-1, with D tentatively TRBD1 (5 bases). This sequence originates from a man younger than 30 in good health. DNA of the CDR3: TGTGCCAGCAGCTGGTCCAGGGACACTGAAGCTTTCTTT. Encoded protein: CASSWSRDTEAFF. Filled out from reference TRBV11-2 and TRBJ1-1, the complete variable domain reads EAGVAQSPRYKIIEKRQSVAFWCNPISGHATLYWYQQILGQGPKLLIQFQNNGVVDDSQLPKDRFSAERLKGVDSTLKIQPAKLEDSAVYLCASSWSRDTEAFFGQGTRLTVV.